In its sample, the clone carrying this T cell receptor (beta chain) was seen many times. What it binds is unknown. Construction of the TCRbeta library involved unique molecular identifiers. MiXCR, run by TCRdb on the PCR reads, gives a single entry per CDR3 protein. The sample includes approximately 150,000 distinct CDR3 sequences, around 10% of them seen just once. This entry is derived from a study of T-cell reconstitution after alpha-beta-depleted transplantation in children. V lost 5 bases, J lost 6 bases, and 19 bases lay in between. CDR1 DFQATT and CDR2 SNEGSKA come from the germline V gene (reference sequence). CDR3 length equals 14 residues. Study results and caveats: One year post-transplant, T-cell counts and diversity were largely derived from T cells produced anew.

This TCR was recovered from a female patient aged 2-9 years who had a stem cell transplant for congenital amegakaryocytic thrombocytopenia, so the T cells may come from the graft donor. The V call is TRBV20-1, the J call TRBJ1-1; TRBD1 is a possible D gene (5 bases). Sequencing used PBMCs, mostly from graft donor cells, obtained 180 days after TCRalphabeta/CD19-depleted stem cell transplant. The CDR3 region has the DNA TGCAGTGCTCCCCCGGCAGGGTGGGTGGCTGAAGCTTTCTTT. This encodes CSAPPAGWVAEAFF.